These 27 T cell receptor beta chains were all obtained from the same sample, sequenced in a study of T cell responses to AZD1222 COVID-19 vaccine. Sequenced by immunoSEQ multiplex PCR; TCRdb stores in-frame clones only, minus some. The sample includes around 140,000 clones, more than 90% of them seen just once. Here the sequenced sample was peripheral blood, taken on day 0 of AZD1222 vaccination. Receptors were obtained from an adult in good health.

This clone came up a few times. The chain combines TRBV6-2 or TRBV6-3 with TRBJ2-7, with 9 nucleotides matching TRBD2. V lost 5 bases to trimming and J lost 0 bases; unmatched junction nucleotides: 11. CDR1 is MNHEY and CDR2 is SVGEGT in the germline V gene. The CDR3 extends over 17 amino acids. The CDR3: CASSLQRLAESSYEQYF. The DNA for the CDR3 is TGTGCCAGCAGTCTCCAACGACTAGCGGAATCCTCCTACGAGCAGTACTTC.

The chain joins TRBV14 to TRBJ2-7; 9 bases align to TRBD2. The CDR3 covers 16 residues. Germline V gene sequence: CDR1 SGHDN, CDR2 FVKESK. J was trimmed by 4 bases and V by 6 bases; bases with no gene match: 13. In nucleotides, the CDR3 is TGTGCCAGCAGGGCGGTAGCGGGAGATCCAAGGTACGAGCAGTACTTC. Translated, it gives CASRAVAGDPRYEQYF.

This clone has only one observation. The V call is TRBV4-3, the J call TRBJ1-1; 7 positions match TRBD1. Germline trimming cut 3 bases from V and 4 bases from J; bases unmatched to any gene: 11. The CDR3 has 16 amino acids. Germline CDR1 and CDR2: LGHNA and YSLEER. The CDR3 spells CASSQELDQGGTEAFF. DNA of the CDR3: TGCGCCAGCAGCCAGGAGCTGGACCAGGGGGGCACTGAAGCTTTCTTT.

The genes are TRBV7-9 and TRBJ2-7; D is undetermined. This CDR3 is 12 amino acids long. V lost 6 bases and J 3 bases, leaving 9 bases between the germline ends. Germline V gene sequence: CDR1 SEHNR, CDR2 FQNEAQ (reference sequence). CDR3 in amino acids: CASRIQDYEQYF. The CDR3 region has the DNA TGTGCCAGCAGGATCCAGGACTACGAGCAGTACTTC. Combining the CDR3 with reference TRBV7-9 and TRBJ2-7 gives the whole variable domain DTGVSQNPRHKITKRGQNVTFRCDPISEHNRLYWYRQTLGQGPEFLTYFQNEAQLEKSRLLSDRFSAERPKGSFSTLEIQRTEQGDSAMYLCASRIQDYEQYFGPGTRLTVT.

This clone was seen only once. The chain carries TRBV6-5 and TRBJ2-7, with D perhaps matching TRBD2 (6 bases). The CDR3 contains 15 residues. The germline V gene has CDR1 MNHEY and CDR2 SVGAGI. V lost 2 bases to trimming and J lost 6 bases, with 17 bases between them. CDR3 in DNA: TGTGCCAGCAGTTACGGGACTGGGATCTTCGCCGAGCAGTACTTC. Its translation: CASSYGTGIFAEQYF.

The CDR3 sequence: CASSSGFASTDTQYF. CDR3 nucleotide sequence: TGTGCCAGCAGCTCTGGCTTCGCTAGCACAGATACGCAGTATTTT. This rearrangement joins TRBV11-3 to TRBJ2-3; the D is unclear. This CDR3 spans 15 amino acids. Germline assignment: CDR1 SGHNT and CDR2 YENEEA. With 4 bases removed from V and 0 bases from J, the gap between germline ends came to 11 bases.

This clone appeared a single time. The chain carries TRBV19 and TRBJ1-1; no clear D. Looked up from germline, CDR1 is LNHDA and CDR2 is SQIVND (reference sequence). Trimming removed 1 base from V and 8 bases from J, with 11 bases in between. The CDR3 consists of 13 residues. CDR3 bases: TGTGCCAGTAGTATAGGACCGGGCAAGGAAGCTTTCTTT. It encodes CASSIGPGKEAFF.

J is TRBJ1-6 and V is TRBV18, with D uncertain. CDR1 is KGHSH, CDR2 LQKENI, per germline. CDR3 size: 17 residues. V lost 3 bases to trimming and J lost 9 bases, with 21 bases between them. CDR3 sequence reads: CASSPGDTVRTSSPLHF. The CDR3 bases are TGTGCCAGCTCACCCGGGGATACAGTGAGAACTAGTTCACCCCTCCACTTT.

CDR3 nucleotides: TGTGCCACCACCGAATCATACAAACAAAATAATTCACCCCTCCACTTT. Amino acids: CATTESYKQNNSPLHF. This rearrangement joins TRBV15 to TRBJ1-6, with D hard to call. V dropped 7 bases and J dropped 5 bases, with 18 bases sitting between them. The CDR3 is made up of 16 amino acids. CDR1 is LNHNV, CDR2 YYDKDF, per germline (reference sequence).

This sequence joins TRBV3-1 (or the pseudogene TRBV3-2) and TRBJ2-5; 8 bases are shared with TRBD2. Germline V gene lookup returns CDR1 LGHDT and CDR2 YNNKEL (reference sequence). With V trimmed by 1 base and J by 2 bases, 0 bases remained unmatched. The CDR3 has 14 residues. Here the CDR3 DNA reads TGTGCCAGCAGCCAAGCTAGCGGGCAAGAGACCCAGTACTTC. Protein product: CASSQASGQETQYF.

The chain recombines TRBV4-2 with TRBJ2-1; D tentatively reads TRBD1 or TRBD2 (5 bases each). CDR1 is LGHNA, CDR2 YNFKEQ, per germline. V lost 6 bases and J 3 bases, leaving 18 bases between the germline ends. This CDR3 is built from 16 residues. The CDR3 protein is CASRQYPGPIYNEQFF. For the CDR3, the DNA is TGTGCCAGCAGACAGTATCCGGGACCGATCTACAATGAGCAGTTCTTC.

The chain recombines TRBV6-5 with TRBJ1-6, with 7 bases identical to TRBD1. The CDR3 totals 15 residues. Unmatched junction bases numbered 5, after V lost 0 bases and J lost 9 bases. Germline-derived CDR1 and CDR2 are MNHEY and SVGAGI. CDR3: CASSYSNRGGSPLHF. The CDR3 region has the DNA TGTGCCAGCAGTTACTCGAACAGGGGAGGTTCACCCCTCCACTTT.

The chain combines TRBV10-3 with TRBJ2-7; 7 bases fit TRBD1. The trim removed 10 bases at V and 0 bases at J, leaving 18 bases unmatched. Germline V lookup: CDR1 ENHRY, CDR2 SYGVKD. CDR3 length: 17 residues. Here the CDR3 DNA reads TGTGCCACTAGGGACAGACGGGAATCAACCGTCTCCTACGAGCAGTACTTC. Its protein product is CATRDRRESTVSYEQYF.

This clone was observed a single time. The chain uses TRBV5-4 and TRBJ2-3; D is uncertain. The germline V and J ends were trimmed by 4 bases and 2 bases, with 11 bases remaining between them. The CDR3 runs 14 residues. Looked up from germline, CDR1 is SGHNT and CDR2 is YYREEE (reference sequence). The CDR3 sequence is CASSVALDTDTQYF. CDR3 DNA sequence: TGTGCCAGCAGCGTAGCCCTCGACACAGATACGCAGTATTTT. The full variable domain, its missing parts supplied by reference TRBV5-4 and TRBJ2-3, is ETGVTQSPTHLIKTRGQQVTLRCSSQSGHNTVSWYQQALGQGPQFIFQYYREEENGRGNFPPRFSGLQFPNYSSELNVNALELDDSALYLCASSVALDTDTQYFGPGTRLTVL.

CDR3 bases: TGTGCCAGTAGTTTGAGCGAACCCTACGAGCAGTACTTC. Its translation is CASSLSEPYEQYF. V is TRBV19 and J is TRBJ2-7; the D is unclear. CDR3 size: 13 residues. Germline-derived CDR1 and CDR2 are LNHDA and SQIVND (reference sequence). V was shortened by 5 bases and J by 2 bases, with 10 bases between the two germline ends.

The gene calls are TRBV19 and TRBJ2-3; 10 bases line up with TRBD2. The junction had 7 bases not matched to a gene; V was cut back by 3 bases and J by 4 bases. Per germline, CDR1 LNHDA and CDR2 SQIVND (reference sequence). The CDR3 runs 16 residues. The CDR3 nucleotides are TGTGCCAGTAGTATCGGGACTAGCGTTCTTGCAGATACGCAGTATTTT. This codes for CASSIGTSVLADTQYF.

The V call is TRBV7-8, the J call TRBJ2-7; D is undetermined. Between the trimmed V and J ends, which lost 3 bases and 2 bases, there was a span of 20 bases. The germline CDR1 and CDR2 sequences are SGHVS and FQNEAQ. The CDR3 totals 17 residues. In DNA, the CDR3 is TGTGCCAGCAGCTTCAGTTCCGCCGGCGCGCTACCCTACGAGCAGTACTTC. Translation gives CASSFSSAGALPYEQYF.

The CDR3 sequence is CASSFSSYEQYF. CDR3 nucleotides: TGTGCCAGCAGCTTCAGCTCCTACGAGCAGTACTTC. The V and J genes are TRBV13 and TRBJ2-7; D unclear. Looked up from germline, CDR1 is PRHDT and CDR2 is FYEKMQ (reference sequence). This CDR3 has 12 residues. Trimming stripped 3 bases from V and 0 bases from J, with 3 bases between. Full variable domain (missing parts from reference TRBV13 and TRBJ2-7): AAGVIQSPRHLIKEKRETATLKCYPIPRHDTVYWYQQGPGQDPQFLISFYEKMQSDKGSIPDRFSAQQFSDYHSELNMSSLELGDSALYFCASSFSSYEQYFGPGTRLTVT.

The chain employs TRBV5-4 and TRBJ2-7; D is ambiguous. CDR3 length equals 13 residues. Germline assignment: CDR1 SGHNT and CDR2 YYREEE (reference sequence). Trimming took 3 bases from V and 2 from J, leaving 9 bases between them. CDR3 sequence (DNA): TGTGCCAGCAGCTCCACTGGCGCCTACGAGCAGTACTTC. This encodes CASSSTGAYEQYF.

The J gene is TRBJ2-6, the V gene TRBV19; TRBD2 matches 7 bases. CDR3 length: 16 amino acids. V was pared by 7 bases and J by 5 bases, with 11 bases of the junction left unmatched. Germline V lookup: CDR1 LNHDA, CDR2 SQIVND (reference sequence). In DNA form, the CDR3 reads TGTGCCAGTACCCTAGTGGGGGGAGGGAGGGCCAACGTCCTGACTTTC. Translation: CASTLVGGGRANVLTF.

This rearrangement joins TRBV19 to TRBJ2-2; D not resolved. The CDR3 contains 18 residues. V was pared by 2 bases and J by 8 bases, with 24 bases between. The germline CDR1 and CDR2 sequences are LNHDA and SQIVND (reference sequence). Here the CDR3 reads CASSITKQGRDTWGELFF. CDR3 DNA sequence: TGTGCCAGTAGTATAACAAAGCAAGGTCGAGATACTTGGGGGGAGCTGTTTTTT.

This clone has just one count. The rearrangement links TRBV7-9 to TRBJ2-1, with D possibly being TRBD1 (6 bases). CDR3 length: 13 residues. Germline V gene data show CDR1 as SEHNR and CDR2 as FQNEAQ (reference sequence). The V gene lost 3 bases and the J gene lost 5 bases, with 8 bases spanning the gap. The CDR3 nucleotides read TGTGCCAGCAGCTTCAACAGGGACAATGAGCAGTTCTTC. Its translation is CASSFNRDNEQFF.

The rearrangement joins TRBV19 to TRBJ1-1; D uncertain. Germline V gives CDR1 LNHDA, CDR2 SQIVND (reference sequence). The CDR3 is 15 residues long. V was clipped by 5 bases and J by 5 bases, with 18 bases between them. The chain's CDR3 is CASSVRWRRRTEAFF. The CDR3 coding sequence is TGTGCCAGTAGTGTTCGGTGGCGCAGGAGAACTGAAGCTTTCTTT.

The rearrangement joins TRBV7-9 to TRBJ1-1; 7 bases align to TRBD1. Trimming at V came to 5 bases and at J to 2 bases, leaving 5 bases not matched to a gene. The CDR3 has 14 residues. Germline CDR1 SEHNR, CDR2 FQNEAQ (reference sequence). As DNA, the CDR3 is TGTGCCAGCAGCCTGGGACAGCATAACACTGAAGCTTTCTTT. The encoded protein is CASSLGQHNTEAFF.

The V and J genes are TRBV20-1 and TRBJ1-6; 7 positions match TRBD1. CDR1 and CDR2 from the germline V gene are DFQATT and SNEGSKA (reference sequence). This CDR3 contains 15 residues. The V segment lost 3 bases and the J segment 7 bases; nucleotides outside the gene matches: 9. The CDR3 DNA sequence: TGCAGTGCTAGTCCCCCGACAGGGAGGAATTCACCCCTCCACTTT. It codes for CSASPPTGRNSPLHF.

V gene TRBV5-1 combines with J gene TRBJ1-2; D unresolved. CDR1 and CDR2 (germline): SGHRS, YFSETQ. CDR3 size: 15 residues. Trimming pared 4 bases from V and 5 bases from J, leaving 18 bases between. The CDR3 reads CASSKDTVNTYGYTF. CDR3 in DNA: TGCGCCAGCAGCAAGGATACGGTAAATACTTATGGCTACACCTTC.

V and J are TRBV28 and TRBJ1-5; no definite D call. The CDR3 is 11 amino acids. Germline V gene sequence: CDR1 MDHEN, CDR2 SYDVKM. V lost 9 bases and J 6 bases, leaving 9 bases between the germline ends. CDR3 amino acids: CASGEGQPQHF. Written as DNA, the CDR3 is TGTGCCAGTGGCGAGGGTCAGCCCCAGCATTTT. Drawing the rest from reference TRBV28 and TRBJ1-5, the complete variable domain is DVKVTQSSRYLVKRTGEKVFLECVQDMDHENMFWYRQDPGLGLRLIYFSYDVKMKEKGDIPEGYSVSREKKERFSLILESASTNQTSMYLCASGEGQPQHFGDGTRLSIL.